The 26 T cell receptor beta chains given below trace back to one sample, sequenced in a study of blood T cell repertoires in COVID-19 (dated by TCRdb to the early 2020s). The method behind the library was the immunoSEQ multiplex PCR assay. As stored in TCRdb, this immuneACCESS dataset retains in-frame rearrangements with V and J assigned. A fraction of the clones does not appear; measured against another copy, unresolved V genes explain less than half of the discrepancy, and the remainder lacks a known reason. This sample comprises around 72,000 clones, over 65% of them detected only once. The ten largest clones represent around a sixth of the sample. Sequencing was performed on peripheral blood. These TCRs come from a woman over 75 with acute or convalescent COVID-19.

This clone has only one observation. V is TRBV3-1 (or the pseudogene TRBV3-2) and J is TRBJ2-5; D may be TRBD2 (6 bases). CDR1 is LGHDT, CDR2 YNNKEL, per germline (reference sequence). This CDR3 has 15 residues. V dropped 0 bases and J dropped 5 bases, with 13 bases sitting between them. This CDR3 is CASSQDLRELETQYF. The DNA for the CDR3 is TGTGCCAGCAGCCAAGATCTACGGGAGTTGGAGACCCAGTACTTC.

The V gene is TRBV27, the J gene TRBJ1-2; perhaps TRBD1 as D (5 bases). The CDR3 spans 15 residues. V was pared by 4 bases and J by 2 bases, with 14 bases between. Germline V gene sequence: CDR1 MNHEY, CDR2 SMNVEV (reference sequence). The CDR3, as DNA: TGTGCCAGCAGTTCTCCCCAGGGCTCCAACTATGGCTACACCTTC. Its protein is CASSSPQGSNYGYTF.

This clone was detected a few times. This chain joins TRBV6-5 and TRBJ1-2; 9 positions match TRBD1. CDR1 and CDR2 (germline): MNHEY, SVGAGI. V lost 1 base to trimming and J lost 8 bases; unmatched junction nucleotides: 5. CDR3 length equals 14 residues. The CDR3 DNA is TGTGCCAGCAGTTACTTGGGACAGGGTTTGGGCTACACCTTC. It yields the protein CASSYLGQGLGYTF.

The V gene is TRBV10-3, the J gene TRBJ2-7; 10 bases are a match to TRBD2. Unmatched junction bases numbered 6, after V lost 4 bases and J lost 6 bases. Germline V gene sequence: CDR1 ENHRY, CDR2 SYGVKD. This CDR3 region has 14 residues. CDR3: CAISGTSGSREQYF. The CDR3 DNA reads TGTGCCATCAGTGGGACTAGCGGCAGTCGCGAGCAGTACTTC.

The chain couples TRBV5-6 to TRBJ1-5; 8 bases fit TRBD1. The germline V gene has CDR1 SGHDT and CDR2 YYEEEE. Trimming cost V 2 bases and J 6 bases; bases outside gene matches: 7. The CDR3 loop spans 15 amino acids. The CDR3 DNA is TGTGCCAGCAGCTTTAAGGGACAGGTGAGTCAGCCCCAGCATTTT. This translates into CASSFKGQVSQPQHF. Full variable domain (outside the CDR3, taken from reference TRBV5-6 and TRBJ1-5): DAGVTQSPTHLIKTRGQQVTLRCSPKSGHDTVSWYQQALGQGPQFIFQYYEEEERQRGNFPDRFSGHQFPNYSSELNVNALLLGDSALYLCASSFKGQVSQPQHFGDGTRLSIL.

This chain joins TRBV4-2 and TRBJ1-5; D might be TRBD1 (5 bases). V shed 3 bases and J shed 0 bases, with 12 bases lying between them. The CDR3 covers 16 residues. CDR1 and CDR2 (germline): LGHNA, YNFKEQ. CDR3 sequence reads: CASSQGGGNSNQPQHF. CDR3 DNA sequence: TGTGCCAGCAGCCAGGGCGGGGGGAATAGCAATCAGCCCCAGCATTTT.

The chain links TRBV7-8 to TRBJ2-3; D gene ambiguous. V lost 0 bases and J 2 bases, leaving 6 bases between the germline ends. Germline CDR1 SGHVS, CDR2 FQNEAQ. The CDR3 has 14 amino acids. The CDR3 reads CASSLARVTDTQYF. The CDR3 nucleotides are TGTGCCAGCAGCTTAGCTCGGGTCACAGATACGCAGTATTTT.

This chain connects TRBV5-4 to TRBJ2-3; TRBD2 agrees at 7 bases. Per the germline V gene, CDR1 is SGHNT and CDR2 is YYREEE (reference sequence). J was trimmed by 3 bases and V by 5 bases; bases with no gene match: 9. This CDR3 is 15 amino acids long. CDR3 DNA sequence: TGTGCCAGCAGTTGGTTCAGCGGGGTGACAGATACGCAGTATTTT. It codes for CASSWFSGVTDTQYF. Looking up the rest from reference TRBV5-4 and TRBJ2-3 gives the full variable domain: ETGVTQSPTHLIKTRGQQVTLRCSSQSGHNTVSWYQQALGQGPQFIFQYYREEENGRGNFPPRFSGLQFPNYSSELNVNALELDDSALYLCASSWFSGVTDTQYFGPGTRLTVL.

The V and J genes are TRBV6-4 and TRBJ1-2; no clear D gene. The CDR3 sequence is 14 residues long. From germline, CDR1 is MRHNA and CDR2 SNTAGT. V lost 6 bases and J lost 2, with 13 bases in between. CDR3 protein: CASSPNEANYGYTF. The CDR3 DNA sequence: TGTGCCAGCAGCCCCAACGAGGCCAACTATGGCTACACCTTC.

This clone appeared once. The identical CDR3 is also encoded by other nucleotide sequences in the sample. DNA for the CDR3: TGTGCCACCAGTGATTCCGGGACAGGGGGCGATGGCTACACCTTC. This translates into CATSDSGTGGDGYTF. This chain links TRBV24-1 with TRBJ1-2; 12 nucleotides match TRBD1. This CDR3 has 15 residues. J was trimmed by 6 bases and V by 2 bases; bases with no gene match: 3. In germline, CDR1 is KGHDR, CDR2 SFDVKD.

V gene TRBV5-1 combines with J gene TRBJ2-1, with TRBD1 identical over 9 bases. This CDR3 contains 15 residues. The germline V gene encodes CDR1 SGHRS and CDR2 YFSETQ. J was trimmed by 6 bases and V by 9 bases; bases with no gene match: 13. The DNA for the CDR3 is TGCGCCACAGAAACCGGGACAGGGATTTCCAATGAGCAGTTCTTC. Translation gives CATETGTGISNEQFF. Full variable domain (rest looked up from reference TRBV5-1 and TRBJ2-1): KAGVTQTPRYLIKTRGQQVTLSCSPISGHRSVSWYQQTPGQGLQFLFEYFSETQRNKGNFPGRFSGRQFSNSRSEMNVSTLELGDSALYLCATETGTGISNEQFFGPGTRLTVL.

The V call is TRBV5-5, the J call TRBJ1-4; no clear D gene. CDR3 length: 14 amino acids. Germline values: CDR1 SGHKS, CDR2 YYEKEE (reference sequence). V shed 4 bases and J shed 2 bases, with 9 bases lying between them. Written as DNA, the CDR3 is TGTGCCAGCAGCAAGGCGCGGACTAATGAAAAACTGTTTTTT. This codes for CASSKARTNEKLFF. The full variable domain, completed using reference TRBV5-5 and TRBJ1-4, is DAGVTQSPTHLIKTRGQQVTLRCSPISGHKSVSWYQQVLGQGPQFIFQYYEKEERGRGNFPDRFSARQFPNYSSELNVNALLLGDSALYLCASSKARTNEKLFFGSGTQLSVL.

The chain recombines TRBV5-4 with TRBJ2-1; 14 bases agree with TRBD2. After removal of 4 bases from V and 9 bases from J, the junction contained 6 bases not matched to a gene. CDR3 length equals 15 residues. The V gene's germline CDR1 is SGHNT and CDR2 YYREEE (reference sequence). The CDR3 region has the DNA TGTGCCAGCAGCCTGGGACTAGCGGGAGCGGGTGAGCAGTTCTTC. It encodes CASSLGLAGAGEQFF.

V is TRBV5-1 and J is TRBJ1-2; TRBD1 matches 9 bases. The CDR3 is 17 amino acids. J was trimmed by 4 bases and V by 4 bases; bases with no gene match: 14. CDR1 is SGHRS and CDR2 is YFSETQ in the germline V gene. CDR3 amino acids: CASSSQPGQGAAYGYTF. The CDR3 DNA is TGCGCCAGCAGCAGTCAACCGGGACAGGGCGCCGCCTATGGCTACACCTTC.

This chain connects TRBV18 to TRBJ2-1, with D perhaps TRBD2 (6 bases). The CDR3 is 15 residues long. CDR1 is KGHSH, CDR2 LQKENI, per germline. The V and J ends lost 1 base and 5 bases respectively, with 12 bases between them. CDR3 loop: CASSPRSGGDNEQFF. CDR3 DNA sequence: TGTGCCAGCTCACCACGGTCCGGAGGGGACAATGAGCAGTTCTTC.

V gene TRBV30 combines with J gene TRBJ1-4; D gene unclear. The CDR3 loop spans 13 amino acids. CDR1 and CDR2 (germline): GTSNPN, SVGIG (reference sequence). V was clipped by 6 bases and J by 8 bases, with 16 bases between them. CDR3 sequence: CACSIEGIEKLFF. The DNA of the CDR3 is TGTGCCTGTTCGATTGAGGGAATCGAAAAACTGTTTTTT.

The V call is TRBV27, the J call TRBJ2-3; no firm D call. The V gene lost 0 bases and the J gene lost 6 bases, with 10 bases spanning the gap. In germline, CDR1 is MNHEY, CDR2 SMNVEV (reference sequence). This CDR3 region has 14 residues. The CDR3 DNA reads TGTGCCAGCAGTTTATCAACTCCTAGGGATACGCAGTATTTT. This gives the protein CASSLSTPRDTQYF.

In DNA, the CDR3 is TGTGCCAGTAGCCGGACCCGGACAGGTTCTTCTCTAGATACGCAGTATTTT. Translation: CASSRTRTGSSLDTQYF. The chain combines TRBV19 with TRBJ2-3; TRBD1 matches 7 bases. The CDR3 contains 17 residues. The trim removed 6 bases at V and 5 bases at J, leaving 17 bases unmatched. Germline CDR1 LNHDA, CDR2 SQIVND (reference sequence). The full variable domain, its missing parts supplied by reference TRBV19 and TRBJ2-3, is DGGITQSPKYLFRKEGQNVTLSCEQNLNHDAMYWYRQDPGQGLRLIYYSQIVNDFQKGDIAEGYSVSREKKESFPLTVTSAQKNPTAFYLCASSRTRTGSSLDTQYFGPGTRLTVL.

This clone showed up just a few times. V gene TRBV5-1 combines with J gene TRBJ1-1, with D unclear. The CDR3 runs to 12 residues. With 3 bases removed from V and 1 base from J, the gap between germline ends came to 4 bases. Germline V gene lookup returns CDR1 SGHRS and CDR2 YFSETQ. The CDR3 is CASSSGNTEAFF. CDR3 sequence (DNA): TGCGCCAGCAGCTCAGGGAACACTGAAGCTTTCTTT.

The genes are TRBV19 and TRBJ1-5; D might be TRBD1 (6 bases). V was shortened by 0 bases and J by 0 bases, with 15 bases between the two germline ends. Germline CDR1 LNHDA, CDR2 SQIVND (reference sequence). This CDR3 spans 18 amino acids. CDR3 in amino acids: CASSIDPRGHFSNQPQHF. DNA of the CDR3: TGTGCCAGTAGTATAGATCCGAGGGGACACTTTAGCAATCAGCCCCAGCATTTT. Supplemented by reference TRBV19 and TRBJ1-5, the full variable domain reads DGGITQSPKYLFRKEGQNVTLSCEQNLNHDAMYWYRQDPGQGLRLIYYSQIVNDFQKGDIAEGYSVSREKKESFPLTVTSAQKNPTAFYLCASSIDPRGHFSNQPQHFGDGTRLSIL.

The V gene is TRBV4-2, the J gene TRBJ1-1; D possibly corresponds to TRBD1 (5 bases). Germline lookup yields CDR1 LGHNA and CDR2 YNFKEQ. Trimming took off 1 base at V and 5 bases at J, with 23 bases between the two ends. This CDR3 has 18 residues. CDR3 amino acids: CASSQGYRKLGGGTEAFF. The DNA for the CDR3 is TGTGCCAGCAGCCAAGGGTACCGAAAGCTCGGGGGAGGGACTGAAGCTTTCTTT.

V gene TRBV7-2 combines with J gene TRBJ1-1, with D maybe TRBD1 (5 bases). The CDR3 totals 14 residues. The ends were cut back, 5 bases at V and 4 bases at J, with 14 bases in the middle. Germline V gene data show CDR1 as SGHTA and CDR2 as FQGNSA. CDR3 bases: TGTGCCAGCAGCCTAGACGGGGGAGGCACTGAAGCTTTCTTT. Translated, it gives CASSLDGGGTEAFF.

The rearrangement uses TRBV6-2 or TRBV6-3 and TRBJ2-5; 13 bases are shared with TRBD2. The CDR3 is 18 amino acids. The V gene end was trimmed by 0 bases and the J gene end by 1 base; junction bases not matched to a gene: 5. Germline V CDR1 and CDR2: MNHEY, SVGEGT. CDR3 DNA: TGTGCCAGCAGTTACTCCAGAGGACTAGCGGGGGCCCAAGAGACCCAGTACTTC. Encoded protein: CASSYSRGLAGAQETQYF.

The sample holds a few counts of this clone. The chain employs TRBV5-1 and TRBJ1-2; 9 bases are a match to TRBD1. The CDR3 consists of 17 residues. V trimming: 3 bases; J trimming: 5 bases; junction bases outside the gene matches: 14. Germline CDR1 and CDR2: SGHRS and YFSETQ. CDR3 loop: CASSSTGQGLSGYGYTF. The CDR3 region has the DNA TGCGCCAGCAGCTCCACGGGACAGGGCCTGTCAGGGTATGGCTACACCTTC.

This rearrangement joins TRBV6-5 to TRBJ2-2; 12 nucleotides agree with TRBD2. V trimming: 7 bases; J trimming: 7 bases; junction bases outside the gene matches: 4. CDR3 size: 14 residues. The germline V gene encodes CDR1 MNHEY and CDR2 SVGAGI. The CDR3 sequence is CASTPSGGVGELFF. The DNA of the CDR3 is TGTGCCAGCACTCCTAGCGGGGGGGTCGGGGAGCTGTTTTTT.

V gene TRBV12-3 or TRBV12-4 combines with J gene TRBJ2-7; D remains unclear. This CDR3 has 13 amino acids. Trimming cost V 6 bases and J 0 bases, with 9 bases left between them. The CDR3 spells CASRAASSYEQYF. The CDR3 DNA is TGTGCCAGCAGGGCGGCTAGCTCCTACGAGCAGTACTTC.